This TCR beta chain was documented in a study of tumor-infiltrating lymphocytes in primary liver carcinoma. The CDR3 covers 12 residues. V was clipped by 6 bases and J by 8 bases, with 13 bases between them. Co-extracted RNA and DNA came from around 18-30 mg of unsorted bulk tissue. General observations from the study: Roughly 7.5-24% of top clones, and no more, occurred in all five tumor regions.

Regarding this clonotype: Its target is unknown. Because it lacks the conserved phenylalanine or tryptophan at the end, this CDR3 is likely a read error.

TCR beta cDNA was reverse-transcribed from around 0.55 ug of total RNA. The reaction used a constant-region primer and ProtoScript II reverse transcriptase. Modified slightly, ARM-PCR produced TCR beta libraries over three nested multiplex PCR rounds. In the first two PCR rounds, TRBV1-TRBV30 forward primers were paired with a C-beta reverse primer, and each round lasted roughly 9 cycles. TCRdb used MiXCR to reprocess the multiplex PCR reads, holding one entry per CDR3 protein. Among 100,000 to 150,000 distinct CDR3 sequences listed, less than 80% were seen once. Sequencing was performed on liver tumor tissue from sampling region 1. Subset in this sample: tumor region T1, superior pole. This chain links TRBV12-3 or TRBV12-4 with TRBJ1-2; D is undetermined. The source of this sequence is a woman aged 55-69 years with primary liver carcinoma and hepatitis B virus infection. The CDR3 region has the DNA TGTGCCAGCAGCCCCTGGGCTGGAGGCTACACCCTC. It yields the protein CASSPWAGGYTL.